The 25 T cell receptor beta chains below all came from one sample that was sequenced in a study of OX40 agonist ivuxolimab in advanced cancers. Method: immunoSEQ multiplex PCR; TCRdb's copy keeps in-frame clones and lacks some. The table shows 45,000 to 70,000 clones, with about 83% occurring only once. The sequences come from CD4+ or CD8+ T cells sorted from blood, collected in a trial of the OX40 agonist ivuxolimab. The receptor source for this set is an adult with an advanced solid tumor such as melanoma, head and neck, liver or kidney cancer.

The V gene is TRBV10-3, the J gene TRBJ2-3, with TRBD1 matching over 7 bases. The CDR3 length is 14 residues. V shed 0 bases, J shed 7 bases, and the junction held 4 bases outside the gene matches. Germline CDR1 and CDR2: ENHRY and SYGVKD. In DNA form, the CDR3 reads TGTGCCATCAGTGAGTCACAGGGGAGAAATACGCAGTATTTT. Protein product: CAISESQGRNTQYF.

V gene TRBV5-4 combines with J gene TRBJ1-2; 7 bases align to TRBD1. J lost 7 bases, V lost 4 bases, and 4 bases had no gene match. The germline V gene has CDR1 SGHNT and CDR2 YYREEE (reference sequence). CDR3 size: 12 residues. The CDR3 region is CASSGDSGGYTF. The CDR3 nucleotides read TGTGCCAGCAGCGGGGACAGCGGTGGCTACACCTTC.

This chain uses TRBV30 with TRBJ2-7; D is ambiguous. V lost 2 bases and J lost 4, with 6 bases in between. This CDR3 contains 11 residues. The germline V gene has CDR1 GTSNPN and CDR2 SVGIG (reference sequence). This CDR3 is CAWSFSYEQYF. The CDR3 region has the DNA TGTGCCTGGAGTTTTAGTTACGAGCAGTACTTC.

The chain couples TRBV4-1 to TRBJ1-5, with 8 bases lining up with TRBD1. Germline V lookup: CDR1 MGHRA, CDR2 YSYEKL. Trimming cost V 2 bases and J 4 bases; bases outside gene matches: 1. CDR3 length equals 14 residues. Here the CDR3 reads CASSQRTGNQPQHF. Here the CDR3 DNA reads TGCGCCAGCAGCCAACGGACAGGGAATCAGCCCCAGCATTTT.

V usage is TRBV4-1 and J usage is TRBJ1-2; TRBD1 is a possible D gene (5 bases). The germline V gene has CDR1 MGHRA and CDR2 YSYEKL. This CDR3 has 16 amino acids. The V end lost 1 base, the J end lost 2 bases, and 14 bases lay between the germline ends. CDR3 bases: TGCGCCAGCAGCCAAGCCGGAGGGGTTCTAAACTATGGCTACACCTTC. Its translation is CASSQAGGVLNYGYTF.

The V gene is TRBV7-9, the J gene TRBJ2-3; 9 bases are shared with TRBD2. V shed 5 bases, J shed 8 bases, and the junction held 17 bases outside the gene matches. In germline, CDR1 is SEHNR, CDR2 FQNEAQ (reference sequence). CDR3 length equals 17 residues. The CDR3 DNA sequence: TGTGCCAGCAGCCCGCTCCTGAGGCGGGAGGGCCGAGGTACGCAGTATTTT. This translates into CASSPLLRREGRGTQYF. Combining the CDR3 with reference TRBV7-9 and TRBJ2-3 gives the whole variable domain DTGVSQNPRHKITKRGQNVTFRCDPISEHNRLYWYRQTLGQGPEFLTYFQNEAQLEKSRLLSDRFSAERPKGSFSTLEIQRTEQGDSAMYLCASSPLLRREGRGTQYFGPGTRLTVL.

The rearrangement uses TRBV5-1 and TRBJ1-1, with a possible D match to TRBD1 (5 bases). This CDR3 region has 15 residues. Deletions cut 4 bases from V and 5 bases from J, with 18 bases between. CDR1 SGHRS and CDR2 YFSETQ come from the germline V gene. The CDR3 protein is CASSPWQMGRTEAFF. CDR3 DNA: TGCGCCAGCAGCCCCTGGCAGATGGGGCGAACTGAAGCTTTCTTT.

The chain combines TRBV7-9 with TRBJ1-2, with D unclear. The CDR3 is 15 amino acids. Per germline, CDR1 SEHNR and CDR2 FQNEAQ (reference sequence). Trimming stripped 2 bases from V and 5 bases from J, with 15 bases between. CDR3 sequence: CASSLIIPVRYGYTF. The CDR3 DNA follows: TGTGCCAGCAGCTTAATCATCCCAGTCCGGTATGGCTACACCTTC. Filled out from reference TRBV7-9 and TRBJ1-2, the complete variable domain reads DTGVSQNPRHKITKRGQNVTFRCDPISEHNRLYWYRQTLGQGPEFLTYFQNEAQLEKSRLLSDRFSAERPKGSFSTLEIQRTEQGDSAMYLCASSLIIPVRYGYTFGSGTRLTVV.

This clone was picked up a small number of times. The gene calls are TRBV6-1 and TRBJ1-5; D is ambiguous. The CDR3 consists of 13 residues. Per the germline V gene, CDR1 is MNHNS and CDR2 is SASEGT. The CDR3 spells CSSSLYGNQPQHF. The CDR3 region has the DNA TGTTCAAGTTCCCTTTATGGCAATCAGCCCCAGCATTTT.

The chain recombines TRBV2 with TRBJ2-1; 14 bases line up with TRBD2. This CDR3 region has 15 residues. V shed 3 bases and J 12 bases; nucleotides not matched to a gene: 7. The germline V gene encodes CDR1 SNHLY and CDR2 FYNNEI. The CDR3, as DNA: TGTGCCAGCAGTGAGCTGGGACTAGCGGGAGCAGCGCAGTTCTTC. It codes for CASSELGLAGAAQFF. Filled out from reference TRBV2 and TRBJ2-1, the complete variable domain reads EPEVTQTPSHQVTQMGQEVILRCVPISNHLYFYWYRQILGQKVEFLVSFYNNEISEKSEIFDDQFSVERPDGSNFTLKIRSTKLEDSAMYFCASSELGLAGAAQFFGPGTRLTVL.

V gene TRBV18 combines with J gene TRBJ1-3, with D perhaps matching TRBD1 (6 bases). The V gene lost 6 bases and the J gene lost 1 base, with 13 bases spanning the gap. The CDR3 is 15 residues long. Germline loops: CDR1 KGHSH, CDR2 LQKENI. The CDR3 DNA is TGTGCCAGCTCGCCGACCACAGGGTCTGGAAACACCATATATTTT. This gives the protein CASSPTTGSGNTIYF. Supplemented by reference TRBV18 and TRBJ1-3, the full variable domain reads NAGVMQNPRHLVRRRGQEARLRCSPMKGHSHVYWYRQLPEEGLKFMVYLQKENIIDESGMPKERFSAEFPKEGPSILRIQQVVRGDSAAYFCASSPTTGSGNTIYFGEGSWLTVV.

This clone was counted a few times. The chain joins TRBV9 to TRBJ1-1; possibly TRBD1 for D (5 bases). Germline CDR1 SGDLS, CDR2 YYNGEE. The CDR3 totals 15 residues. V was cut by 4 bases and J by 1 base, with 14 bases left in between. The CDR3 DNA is TGTGCCAGCAGCCCTCAGGGTAGCGGGAACACTGAAGCTTTCTTT. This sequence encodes CASSPQGSGNTEAFF.

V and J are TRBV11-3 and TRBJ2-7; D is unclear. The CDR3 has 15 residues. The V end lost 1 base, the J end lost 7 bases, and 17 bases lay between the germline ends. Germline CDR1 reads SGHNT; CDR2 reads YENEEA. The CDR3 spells CASSLAGSLLGEQYF. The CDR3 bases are TGTGCCAGCAGCTTAGCGGGCAGTCTATTGGGAGAGCAGTACTTC.

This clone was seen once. The CDR3 DNA is TGTGCCTGGAACACGAACACCGGGGAGCTGTTTTTT. The encoded protein is CAWNTNTGELFF. This chain joins TRBV30 and TRBJ2-2; unclear D gene. Trimming shortened V by 4 bases and J by 0 bases, and 3 bases separated the two germline ends. This CDR3 is built from 12 residues. CDR1 and CDR2 from the germline V gene are GTSNPN and SVGIG (reference sequence).

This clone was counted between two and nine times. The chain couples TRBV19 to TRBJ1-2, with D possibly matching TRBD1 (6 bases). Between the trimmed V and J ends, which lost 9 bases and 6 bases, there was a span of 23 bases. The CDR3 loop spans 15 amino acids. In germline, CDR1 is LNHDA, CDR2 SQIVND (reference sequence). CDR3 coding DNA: TGTGCCAGCAGTTCTCTCAGGGGAACGGCGAATGGCTACACCTTC. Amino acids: CASSSLRGTANGYTF.

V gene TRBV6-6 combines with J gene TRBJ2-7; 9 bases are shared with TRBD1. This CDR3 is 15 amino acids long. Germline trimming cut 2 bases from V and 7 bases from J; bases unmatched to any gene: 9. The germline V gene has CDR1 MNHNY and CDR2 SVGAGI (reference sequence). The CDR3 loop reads CASSYGGTGSFEQYF. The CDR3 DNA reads TGTGCCAGCAGTTACGGGGGGACAGGGTCGTTTGAGCAGTACTTC.

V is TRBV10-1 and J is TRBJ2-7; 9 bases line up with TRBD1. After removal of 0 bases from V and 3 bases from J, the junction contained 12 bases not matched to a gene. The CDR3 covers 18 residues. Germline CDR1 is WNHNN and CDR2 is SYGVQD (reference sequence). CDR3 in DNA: TGCGCCAGCAGTGAGTCCACACAGGTGAACAGGGGGCACTACGAGCAGTACTTC. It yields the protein CASSESTQVNRGHYEQYF.

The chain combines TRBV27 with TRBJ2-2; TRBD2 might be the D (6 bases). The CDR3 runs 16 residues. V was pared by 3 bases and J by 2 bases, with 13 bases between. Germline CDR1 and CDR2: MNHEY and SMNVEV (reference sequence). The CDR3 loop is CASSFPLEGNTGELFF. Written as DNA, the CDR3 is TGTGCCAGCAGTTTTCCCCTGGAGGGCAACACCGGGGAGCTGTTTTTT.

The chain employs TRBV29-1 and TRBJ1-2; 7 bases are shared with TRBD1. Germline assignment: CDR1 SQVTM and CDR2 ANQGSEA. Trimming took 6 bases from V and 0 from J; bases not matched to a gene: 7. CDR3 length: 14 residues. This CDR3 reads CSVTGTASNYGYTF. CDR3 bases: TGCAGCGTGACCGGGACAGCTTCTAACTATGGCTACACCTTC.

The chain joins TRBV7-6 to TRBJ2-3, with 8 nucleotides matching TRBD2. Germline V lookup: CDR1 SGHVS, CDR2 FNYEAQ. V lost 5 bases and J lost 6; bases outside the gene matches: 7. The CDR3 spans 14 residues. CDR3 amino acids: CASSRGTSADTQYF. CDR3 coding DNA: TGTGCCAGCAGCCGTGGGACTAGTGCTGATACGCAGTATTTT. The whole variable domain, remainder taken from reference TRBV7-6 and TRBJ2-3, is GAGVSQSPRYKVTKRGQDVALRCDPISGHVSLYWYRQALGQGPEFLTYFNYEAQQDKSGLPNDRFSAERPEGSISTLTIQRTEQRDSAMYRCASSRGTSADTQYFGPGTRLTVL.

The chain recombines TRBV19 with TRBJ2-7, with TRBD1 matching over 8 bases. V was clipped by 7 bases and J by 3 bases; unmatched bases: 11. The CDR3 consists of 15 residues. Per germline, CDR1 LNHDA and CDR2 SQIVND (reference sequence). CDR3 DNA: TGTGCCAGTACCAAGGCAGGACAGGGTATCTACGAGCAGTACTTC. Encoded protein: CASTKAGQGIYEQYF.

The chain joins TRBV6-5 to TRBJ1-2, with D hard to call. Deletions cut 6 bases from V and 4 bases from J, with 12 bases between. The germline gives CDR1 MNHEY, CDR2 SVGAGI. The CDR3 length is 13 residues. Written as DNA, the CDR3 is TGTGCCAGCAGCCAGGCCTTTGGCTATGGCTACACCTTC. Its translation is CASSQAFGYGYTF.

The CDR3 bases are TGCGCCAGCAGCTCCCCCCTGATCGACGAGCAGTACTTC. This gives the protein CASSSPLIDEQYF. The chain has TRBV5-1 and TRBJ2-7; no definite D call. The length of the CDR3 is 13 residues. V was shortened by 3 bases and J by 5 bases, with 12 bases between the two germline ends. From germline, CDR1 is SGHRS and CDR2 YFSETQ. Full variable domain (missing parts from reference TRBV5-1 and TRBJ2-7): KAGVTQTPRYLIKTRGQQVTLSCSPISGHRSVSWYQQTPGQGLQFLFEYFSETQRNKGNFPGRFSGRQFSNSRSEMNVSTLELGDSALYLCASSSPLIDEQYFGPGTRLTVT.

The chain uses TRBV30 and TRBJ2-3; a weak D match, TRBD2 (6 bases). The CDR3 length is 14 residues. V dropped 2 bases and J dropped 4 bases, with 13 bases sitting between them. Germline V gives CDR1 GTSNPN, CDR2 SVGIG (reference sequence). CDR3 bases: TGTGCCTGGAGTCTTGCGGGGAGTGCAGATACGCAGTATTTT. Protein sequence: CAWSLAGSADTQYF.

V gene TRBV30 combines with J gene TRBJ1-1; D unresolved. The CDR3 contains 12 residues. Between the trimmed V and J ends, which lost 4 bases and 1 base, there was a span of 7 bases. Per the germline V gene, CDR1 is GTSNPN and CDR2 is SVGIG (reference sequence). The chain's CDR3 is CAWNNQNTEAFF. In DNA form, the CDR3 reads TGTGCCTGGAATAACCAGAACACTGAAGCTTTCTTT.